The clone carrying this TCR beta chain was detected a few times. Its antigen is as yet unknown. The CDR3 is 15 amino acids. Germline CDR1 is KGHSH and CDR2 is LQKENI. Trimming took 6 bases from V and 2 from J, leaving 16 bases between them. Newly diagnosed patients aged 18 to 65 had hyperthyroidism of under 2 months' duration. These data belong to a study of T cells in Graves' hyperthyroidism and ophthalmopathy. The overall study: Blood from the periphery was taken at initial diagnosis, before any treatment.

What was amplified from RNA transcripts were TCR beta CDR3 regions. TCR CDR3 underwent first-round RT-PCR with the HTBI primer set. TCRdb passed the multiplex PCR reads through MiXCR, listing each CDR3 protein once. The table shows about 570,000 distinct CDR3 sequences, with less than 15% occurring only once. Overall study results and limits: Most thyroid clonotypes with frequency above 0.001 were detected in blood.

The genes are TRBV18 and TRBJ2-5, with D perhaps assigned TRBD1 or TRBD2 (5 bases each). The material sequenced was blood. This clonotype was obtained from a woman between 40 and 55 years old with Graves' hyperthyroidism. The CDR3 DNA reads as TGTGCCAGCTCGCGAAGGGACGGTCGTCAAGAGACCCAGTACTTC. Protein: CASSRRDGRQETQYF. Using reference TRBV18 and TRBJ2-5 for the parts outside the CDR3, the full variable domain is NAGVMQNPRHLVRRRGQEARLRCSPMKGHSHVYWYRQLPEEGLKFMVYLQKENIIDESGMPKERFSAEFPKEGPSILRIQQVVRGDSAAYFCASSRRDGRQETQYFGPGTRLLVL.